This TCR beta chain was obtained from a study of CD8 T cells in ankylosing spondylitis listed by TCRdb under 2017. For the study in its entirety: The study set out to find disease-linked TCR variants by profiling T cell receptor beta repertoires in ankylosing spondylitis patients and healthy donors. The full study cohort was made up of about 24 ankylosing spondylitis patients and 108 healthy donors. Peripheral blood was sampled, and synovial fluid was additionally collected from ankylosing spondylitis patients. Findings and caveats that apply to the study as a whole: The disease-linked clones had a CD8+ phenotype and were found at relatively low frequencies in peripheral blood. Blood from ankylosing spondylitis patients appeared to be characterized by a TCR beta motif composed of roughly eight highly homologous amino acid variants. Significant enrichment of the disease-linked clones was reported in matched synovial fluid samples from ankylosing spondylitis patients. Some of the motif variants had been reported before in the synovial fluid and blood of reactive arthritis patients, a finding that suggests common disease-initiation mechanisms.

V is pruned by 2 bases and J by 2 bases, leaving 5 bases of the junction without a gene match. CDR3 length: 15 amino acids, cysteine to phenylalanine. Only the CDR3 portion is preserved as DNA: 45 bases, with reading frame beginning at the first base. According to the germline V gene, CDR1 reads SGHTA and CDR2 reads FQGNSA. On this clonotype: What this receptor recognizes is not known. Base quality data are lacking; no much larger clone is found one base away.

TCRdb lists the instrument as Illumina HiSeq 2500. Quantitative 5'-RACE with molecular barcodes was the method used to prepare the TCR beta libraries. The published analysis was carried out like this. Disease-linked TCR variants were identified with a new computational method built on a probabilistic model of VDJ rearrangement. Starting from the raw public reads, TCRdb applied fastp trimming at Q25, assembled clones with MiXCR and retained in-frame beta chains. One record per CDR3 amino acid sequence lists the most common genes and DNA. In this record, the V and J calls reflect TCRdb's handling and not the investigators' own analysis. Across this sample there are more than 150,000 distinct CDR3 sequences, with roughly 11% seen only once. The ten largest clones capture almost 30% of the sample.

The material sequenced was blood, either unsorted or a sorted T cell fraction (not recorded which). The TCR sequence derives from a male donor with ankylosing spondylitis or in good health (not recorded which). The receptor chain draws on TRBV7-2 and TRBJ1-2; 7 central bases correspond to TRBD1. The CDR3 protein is CASSLPGTANYGYTF. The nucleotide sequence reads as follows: TGTGCCAGCAGCTTACCCGGGACAGCCAACTATGGCTACACCTTC.